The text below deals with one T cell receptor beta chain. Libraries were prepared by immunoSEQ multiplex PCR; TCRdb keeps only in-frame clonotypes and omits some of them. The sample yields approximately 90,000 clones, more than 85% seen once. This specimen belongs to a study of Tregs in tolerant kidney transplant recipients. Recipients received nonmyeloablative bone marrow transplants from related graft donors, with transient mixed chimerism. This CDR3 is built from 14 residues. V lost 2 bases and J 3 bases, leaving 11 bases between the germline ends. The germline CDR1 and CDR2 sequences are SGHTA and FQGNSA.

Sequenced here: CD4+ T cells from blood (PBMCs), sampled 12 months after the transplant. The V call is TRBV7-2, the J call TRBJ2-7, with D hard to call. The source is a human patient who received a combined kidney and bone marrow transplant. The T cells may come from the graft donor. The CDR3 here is CASSLLLPVYEQYF. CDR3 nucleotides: TGTGCCAGCAGCTTACTCCTTCCCGTCTACGAGCAGTACTTC. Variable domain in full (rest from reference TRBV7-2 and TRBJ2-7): GAGVSQSPSNKVTEKGKDVELRCDPISGHTALYWYRQSLGQGLEFLIYFQGNSAPDKSGLPSDRFSAERTGGSVSTLTIQRTQQEDSAVYLCASSLLLPVYEQYFGPGTRLTVT.